This T cell receptor (beta chain) was found in a study of OX40 agonist ivuxolimab in advanced cancers. Sequenced by immunoSEQ multiplex PCR; TCRdb stores in-frame clones only, minus some. The sample lists 45,000 to 60,000 clones, roughly four fifths occurring once. The CDR3 has 16 amino acids. The V gene lost 0 bases and the J gene lost 2 bases, with 14 bases spanning the gap. Germline loops: CDR1 SGHRS, CDR2 YFSETQ. The sample in question was CD4+ or CD8+ T cells sorted from blood, obtained in a trial of the OX40 agonist ivuxolimab. The source is an adult with an advanced solid tumor such as melanoma, head and neck, liver or kidney cancer. V is TRBV5-1 and J is TRBJ1-1; weak D call: TRBD1 (6 bases). In DNA form, the CDR3 reads TGCGCCAGCAGCTTGGGGTGGCAGGGGAAAAACACTGAAGCTTTCTTT. The encoded protein is CASSLGWQGKNTEAFF.